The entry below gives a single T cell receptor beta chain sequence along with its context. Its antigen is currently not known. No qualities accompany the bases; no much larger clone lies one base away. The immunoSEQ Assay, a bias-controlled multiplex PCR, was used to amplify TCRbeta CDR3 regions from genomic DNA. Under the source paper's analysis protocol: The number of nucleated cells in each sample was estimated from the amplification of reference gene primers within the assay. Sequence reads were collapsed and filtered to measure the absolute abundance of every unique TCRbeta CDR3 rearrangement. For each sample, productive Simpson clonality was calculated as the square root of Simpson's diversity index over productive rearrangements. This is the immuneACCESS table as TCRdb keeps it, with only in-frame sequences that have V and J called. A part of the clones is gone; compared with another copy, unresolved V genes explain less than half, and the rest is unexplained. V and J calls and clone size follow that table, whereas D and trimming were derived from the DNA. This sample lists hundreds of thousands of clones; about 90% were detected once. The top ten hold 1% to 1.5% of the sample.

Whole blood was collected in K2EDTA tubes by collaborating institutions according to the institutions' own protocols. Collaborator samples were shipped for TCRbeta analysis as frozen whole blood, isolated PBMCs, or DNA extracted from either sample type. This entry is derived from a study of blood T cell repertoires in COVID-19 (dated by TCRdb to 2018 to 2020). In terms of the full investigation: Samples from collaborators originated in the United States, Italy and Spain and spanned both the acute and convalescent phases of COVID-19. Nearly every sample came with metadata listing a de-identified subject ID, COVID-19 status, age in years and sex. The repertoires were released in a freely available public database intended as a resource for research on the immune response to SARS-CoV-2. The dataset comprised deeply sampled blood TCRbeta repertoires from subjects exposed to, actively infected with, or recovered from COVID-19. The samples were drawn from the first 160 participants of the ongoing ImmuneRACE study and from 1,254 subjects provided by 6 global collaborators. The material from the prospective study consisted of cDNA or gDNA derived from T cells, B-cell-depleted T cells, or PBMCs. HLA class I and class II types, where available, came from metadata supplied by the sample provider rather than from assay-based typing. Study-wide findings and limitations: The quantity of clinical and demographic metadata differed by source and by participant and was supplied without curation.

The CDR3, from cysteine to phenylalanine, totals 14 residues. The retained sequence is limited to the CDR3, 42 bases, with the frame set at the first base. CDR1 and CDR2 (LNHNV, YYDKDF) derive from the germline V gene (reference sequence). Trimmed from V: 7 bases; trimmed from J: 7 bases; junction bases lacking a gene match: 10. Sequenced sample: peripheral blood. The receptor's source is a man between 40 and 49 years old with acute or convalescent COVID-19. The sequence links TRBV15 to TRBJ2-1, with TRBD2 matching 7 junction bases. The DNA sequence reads TGTGCCACCACCGACCGGACTAGTTTGAATGAGCAGTTCTTC. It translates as CATTDRTSLNEQFF.